These 18 T cell receptor beta chains share one sample of origin, sequenced in a study of identical twins. TCRdb reprocessed the 5' RACE reads via MiXCR and lists one record per CDR3 protein. The sample has 450,000 or so distinct CDR3 sequences, 11% to 15% seen once; the top ten hold 0.4% to 0.55%. These data are also associated with another study on yellow fever vaccine responses in identical twins.

The sample taken for sequencing was CD4+ T cells sorted from blood. The receptors shown here come from a woman between 18 and 30 years old in good health.

The rearrangement uses TRBV4-3 and TRBJ2-5; D ambiguous. V was pared by 0 bases and J by 2 bases, with 4 bases between. CDR3 length: 13 amino acids. Germline V lookup: CDR1 LGHNA, CDR2 YSLEER. For the CDR3, the DNA is TGCGCCAGCAGCCAAGAACTGCAAGAGACCCAGTACTTC. Protein: CASSQELQETQYF.

This clonotype was detected only once. This chain connects TRBV3-1 to TRBJ2-3; 8 bases fit TRBD2. Trimming took 4 bases from V and 8 from J; bases not matched to a gene: 8. Germline-derived CDR1 and CDR2 are LGHDT and YNNKEL (reference sequence). The CDR3 runs to 14 residues. CDR3 DNA sequence: TGTGCCAGCAGCCCGCAGCGGGGGATCGCTACGCAGTATTTT. Translated, it gives CASSPQRGIATQYF.

This clonotype appeared a few times. CDR3 protein: CASSVADGDFYEQYF. CDR3 DNA: TGTGCCAGCAGCGTAGCTGACGGGGACTTCTACGAGCAGTACTTC. The chain couples TRBV9 to TRBJ2-7; maybe TRBD2 (6 bases). Trimming left V 0 bases short and J 3 bases short, with 13 bases between. This CDR3 spans 15 amino acids. CDR1 and CDR2 (germline): SGDLS, YYNGEE.

Notes on this clonotype: The junction departs from the called germline gene at one end, perhaps through a read error. The chain is built from TRBV5-1 and TRBJ1-3, with D unclear. The V gene's germline CDR1 is SGHRS and CDR2 YFSETQ. The CDR3 contains 13 residues. The CDR3 DNA is TGCGCCAGCAGCTTGGCGACGTATGAGACAAAGTCGTTT. Translated, it gives CASSLATYETKSF. The variable domain in full, completed from reference TRBV5-1 and TRBJ1-3, reads KAGVTQTPRYLIKTRGQQVTLSCSPISGHRSVSWYQQTPGQGLQFLFEYFSETQRNKGNFPGRFSGRQFSNSRSEMNVSTLELGDSALYLCASSLATYETKSFGEGSWLTVV.

This clonotype was seen ten or more times. V gene TRBV29-1 combines with J gene TRBJ2-2, with 8 bases aligning to TRBD2. Trimming at V came to 6 bases and at J to 4 bases, leaving 10 bases not matched to a gene. The length of the CDR3 is 15 residues. The V gene's germline CDR1 is SQVTM and CDR2 ANQGSEA. The CDR3 bases are TGCAGCGTCGCTACTAGCGGCTACACCACCGGGGAGCTGTTTTTT. It specifies CSVATSGYTTGELFF.

The CDR3 region has the DNA TGCAGTGCTAGGGAACTAGCGGGGGGCCCTCCGGATACGCAGTATTTT. As protein: CSARELAGGPPDTQYF. This chain joins TRBV20-1 and TRBJ2-3; 12 bases align to TRBD2. Per germline, CDR1 DFQATT and CDR2 SNEGSKA (reference sequence). The CDR3 covers 16 residues. The V segment lost 3 bases and the J segment 6 bases; nucleotides outside the gene matches: 10.

The chain couples TRBV2 to TRBJ2-3; 8 positions match TRBD1. Germline CDR1 is SNHLY and CDR2 is FYNNEI. V shed 6 bases, J shed 2 bases, and the junction held 7 bases outside the gene matches. The CDR3 is 15 amino acids. In DNA, the CDR3 is TGTGCCAGCAGGGCGACAGGGGCGCACACAGATACGCAGTATTTT. This gives the protein CASRATGAHTDTQYF.

This clonotype appeared a single time. Its ends do not fully match the called genes, so a read error is possible. This chain links TRBV9 with TRBJ2-1, with TRBD2 matching 10 bases. The germline V gene encodes CDR1 SGDLS and CDR2 YYNGEE. The CDR3 is 13 amino acids. The CDR3 DNA reads as TGTGCCAGCAGCGTAGCTGCTAGCGGGGGCCCCTGCTTC. As protein: CASSVAASGGPCF.

This clonotype has more than one count but fewer than ten. This chain connects TRBV11-2 to TRBJ2-2; D gene ambiguous. The length of the CDR3 is 15 residues. Deletions cut 3 bases from V and 6 bases from J, with 14 bases between. CDR1 SGHAT and CDR2 FQNNGV come from the germline V gene. The CDR3 reads CASSFFDLRAGELFF. CDR3 nucleotides: TGTGCCAGCAGCTTTTTTGATTTACGGGCCGGGGAGCTGTTTTTT.

The chain is built from TRBV24-1 and TRBJ2-1, with 9 nucleotides matching TRBD2. Losses at the gene ends were 2 bases for V and 4 bases for J; bases not matched to a gene: 8. This CDR3 comprises 17 residues. CDR1 and CDR2 (germline): KGHDR, SFDVKD. CDR3 residues: CATSDSLAGIEYNEQFF. Written as DNA, the CDR3 is TGTGCCACCAGTGATTCCCTAGCGGGAATTGAGTACAATGAGCAGTTCTTC.

This clonotype was found a few times. The CDR3: CASSSLSRVMNTEAFF. DNA of the CDR3: TGTGCCAGCAGTAGCCTAAGTCGAGTCATGAACACTGAAGCTTTCTTT. The genes are TRBV6-1 and TRBJ1-1, with D uncertain. V was clipped by 5 bases and J by 0 bases, with 16 bases between them. Germline CDR1 reads MNHNS; CDR2 reads SASEGT. The CDR3 is 16 amino acids.

The table lists this clonotype with a few counts. V usage is TRBV6-2 or TRBV6-3 and J usage is TRBJ2-1; TRBD1 is a possible D gene (5 bases). V shed 7 bases and J shed 4 bases, with 14 bases lying between them. The CDR3 loop spans 14 amino acids. The germline gives CDR1 MNHEY, CDR2 SVGEGT. The CDR3 here is CASTPSGYYNEQFF. CDR3 nucleotide sequence: TGTGCCAGCACCCCCTCAGGGTATTACAATGAGCAGTTCTTC.

This rearrangement joins TRBV7-8 to TRBJ2-3, with D unresolved. Germline-derived CDR1 and CDR2 are SGHVS and FQNEAQ. This CDR3 has 13 residues. V was cut by 3 bases and J by 7 bases, with 11 bases left in between. The CDR3 loop reads CASSLNVGNTQYF. CDR3 nucleotide sequence: TGTGCCAGCAGCTTGAATGTTGGTAATACGCAGTATTTT.

V gene TRBV20-1 combines with J gene TRBJ2-5; 8 positions match TRBD2. In germline, CDR1 is DFQATT, CDR2 SNEGSKA (reference sequence). The CDR3 extends over 14 amino acids. J was trimmed by 4 bases and V by 3 bases; bases with no gene match: 7. This chain's CDR3 is CSASIAGRSETQYF. CDR3 DNA: TGCAGTGCTAGCATAGCGGGAAGGTCAGAGACCCAGTACTTC.

This clonotype was counted a few times. V is TRBV28 and J is TRBJ1-2; TRBD1 agrees at 8 bases. Germline trimming cut 2 bases from V and 7 bases from J; bases unmatched to any gene: 12. There are 16 residues in the CDR3. Looked up from germline, CDR1 is MDHEN and CDR2 is SYDVKM. CDR3 in amino acids: CASSLDSPQGVIGYTF. In nucleotides, the CDR3 is TGTGCCAGCAGTTTAGACTCGCCACAGGGGGTGATTGGCTACACCTTC.

Only a few counts were recorded for this clonotype. The V gene is TRBV15, the J gene TRBJ1-6, with TRBD1 identical over 7 bases. The CDR3 is 15 residues long. Germline V gene sequence: CDR1 LNHNV, CDR2 YYDKDF (reference sequence). Unmatched junction bases numbered 3, after V lost 0 bases and J lost 7 bases. The CDR3 is CATSRDVTGNSPLHF. The CDR3, as DNA: TGTGCCACCAGCAGAGATGTGACAGGGAATTCACCCCTCCACTTT.

The J gene is TRBJ2-3, the V gene TRBV7-9; 8 nucleotides agree with TRBD2. Germline loops: CDR1 SEHNR, CDR2 FQNEAQ (reference sequence). The V and J ends lost 0 bases and 4 bases, in that order; junction bases with no gene match: 3. This CDR3 has 15 amino acids. The CDR3 loop is CASSLASSGPDTQYF. DNA of the CDR3: TGTGCCAGCAGCTTAGCGTCTAGCGGGCCAGATACGCAGTATTTT.

The chain has TRBV20-1 and TRBJ2-3; D is unclear. Between the trimmed V and J ends, which lost 6 bases and 5 bases, there was a span of 15 bases. Germline V gene sequence: CDR1 DFQATT, CDR2 SNEGSKA (reference sequence). The CDR3 extends over 13 amino acids. CDR3 DNA sequence: TGCAGTGCATCCCGCCTAGACTTAGATACGCAGTATTTT. Translated: CSASRLDLDTQYF.